The present T cell receptor (beta chain) was sequenced within a study of shared clonotypes between healthy human individuals. On the study more broadly: Per-donor plates numbered three CD4 naive, three CD4 memory, two CD8 naive and one CD8 memory. Whole-study results and caveats: Having only a few donors restricted how much genetic and exposure-history diversity was captured.

The length of the CDR3 is 16 residues. V trimming: 7 bases; J trimming: 0 bases; junction bases outside the gene matches: 9. CDR1 is LNHDA and CDR2 is SQIVND in the germline V gene (reference sequence). A split of CD4+ cells into CD45RA+ naive and CD45RA-negative memory subsets was performed. This clone was seen at least ten times. The target antigen is unknown. The run depth of the assay was deep. Method: immunoSEQ multiplex PCR; TCRdb's copy keeps in-frame clones and lacks some. The sample gives about 1 million clones, around 76% of which show up once; approximately 1.5% is in the top ten. This TCR was sampled from a young man in good health. The sample consisted of memory CD4+ T cells sorted from blood. Subset denoted: CD45RA-negative fraction. V gene TRBV19 combines with J gene TRBJ1-3; 7 nucleotides align to TRBD1. The CDR3 nucleotides are TGTGCCAGTATCGACAGGGAAGAACGCTCTGGAAACACCATATATTTT. It specifies CASIDREERSGNTIYF.